A single sample is the source of the 7 T cell receptor beta chains below, sequenced in a study of T cell responses to AZD1222 COVID-19 vaccine. Assay used: immunoSEQ multiplex PCR; TCRdb lists only in-frame clones, some missing. The data hold 95,000 to 150,000 clones, with about 85% observed a single time. The material sequenced was peripheral blood, taken 28 days after the second AZD1222 dose. The receptors originated from an adult who received the AZD1222 COVID-19 vaccine.

The J gene is TRBJ1-2, the V gene TRBV30, with D hard to call. V was trimmed by 2 bases and J by 0 bases, leaving 16 bases between them. In germline, CDR1 is GTSNPN, CDR2 SVGIG (reference sequence). This CDR3 region has 16 residues. CDR3 coding DNA: TGTGCCTGGAGTCCCACGCTCTCCGATCCTAACTATGGCTACACCTTC. This codes for CAWSPTLSDPNYGYTF.

CDR3 amino acids: CASSQVNREDTQYF. CDR3 DNA sequence: TGTGCCAGCAGCCAAGTAAACCGGGAAGATACGCAGTATTTT. The rearrangement links TRBV4-2 to TRBJ2-3; the D gene is possibly TRBD2 (5 bases). This CDR3 contains 14 residues. Germline CDR1 and CDR2: LGHNA and YNFKEQ. Deletions cut 1 base from V and 5 bases from J, with 10 bases between.

V gene TRBV9 combines with J gene TRBJ1-4; D gene uncertain. The CDR3 has 13 residues. The V end lost 3 bases, the J end lost 8 bases, and 11 bases lay between the germline ends. The germline V gene encodes CDR1 SGDLS and CDR2 YYNGEE. This CDR3 reads CASSAYGSEKLFF. In DNA, the CDR3 is TGTGCCAGCAGCGCCTACGGGTCGGAAAAACTGTTTTTT.

J is TRBJ2-5 and V is TRBV6-5; D is perhaps TRBD1 (5 bases). V dropped 6 bases and J dropped 4 bases, with 15 bases sitting between them. Germline V gene lookup returns CDR1 MNHEY and CDR2 SVGAGI. The CDR3 is made up of 14 amino acids. CDR3 loop: CASRPQGSRETQYF. The CDR3 DNA follows: TGTGCCAGCAGGCCCCAGGGATCCCGAGAGACCCAGTACTTC.

The chain carries TRBV9 and TRBJ2-1; TRBD2 aligns across 9 bases. CDR3 length: 15 amino acids. Germline CDR1 reads SGDLS; CDR2 reads YYNGEE. V lost 1 base, J lost 5 bases, and 4 bases stayed unmatched. The CDR3 region has the DNA TGTGCCAGCAGCGTAATCCAGCGGGGGGACAATGAGCAGTTCTTC. Translation gives CASSVIQRGDNEQFF.

The chain couples TRBV7-6 to TRBJ1-2; 8 positions match TRBD1. Germline-derived CDR1 and CDR2 are SGHVS and FNYEAQ. V shed 5 bases, J shed 3 bases, and the junction held 2 bases outside the gene matches. The CDR3 is 13 residues long. The CDR3 nucleotides are TGTGCCAGCAGCCCGGACAGGGACTATGGCTACACCTTC. It yields the protein CASSPDRDYGYTF.

The chain couples TRBV27 to TRBJ1-6; D is uncertain. Germline lookup yields CDR1 MNHEY and CDR2 SMNVEV (reference sequence). The CDR3 covers 16 residues. V was clipped by 0 bases and J by 7 bases, with 13 bases between them. The DNA of the CDR3 is TGTGCCAGCAGTTTATCGACCCGGGTGGGGAATTCACCCCTCCACTTT. It translates to CASSLSTRVGNSPLHF.